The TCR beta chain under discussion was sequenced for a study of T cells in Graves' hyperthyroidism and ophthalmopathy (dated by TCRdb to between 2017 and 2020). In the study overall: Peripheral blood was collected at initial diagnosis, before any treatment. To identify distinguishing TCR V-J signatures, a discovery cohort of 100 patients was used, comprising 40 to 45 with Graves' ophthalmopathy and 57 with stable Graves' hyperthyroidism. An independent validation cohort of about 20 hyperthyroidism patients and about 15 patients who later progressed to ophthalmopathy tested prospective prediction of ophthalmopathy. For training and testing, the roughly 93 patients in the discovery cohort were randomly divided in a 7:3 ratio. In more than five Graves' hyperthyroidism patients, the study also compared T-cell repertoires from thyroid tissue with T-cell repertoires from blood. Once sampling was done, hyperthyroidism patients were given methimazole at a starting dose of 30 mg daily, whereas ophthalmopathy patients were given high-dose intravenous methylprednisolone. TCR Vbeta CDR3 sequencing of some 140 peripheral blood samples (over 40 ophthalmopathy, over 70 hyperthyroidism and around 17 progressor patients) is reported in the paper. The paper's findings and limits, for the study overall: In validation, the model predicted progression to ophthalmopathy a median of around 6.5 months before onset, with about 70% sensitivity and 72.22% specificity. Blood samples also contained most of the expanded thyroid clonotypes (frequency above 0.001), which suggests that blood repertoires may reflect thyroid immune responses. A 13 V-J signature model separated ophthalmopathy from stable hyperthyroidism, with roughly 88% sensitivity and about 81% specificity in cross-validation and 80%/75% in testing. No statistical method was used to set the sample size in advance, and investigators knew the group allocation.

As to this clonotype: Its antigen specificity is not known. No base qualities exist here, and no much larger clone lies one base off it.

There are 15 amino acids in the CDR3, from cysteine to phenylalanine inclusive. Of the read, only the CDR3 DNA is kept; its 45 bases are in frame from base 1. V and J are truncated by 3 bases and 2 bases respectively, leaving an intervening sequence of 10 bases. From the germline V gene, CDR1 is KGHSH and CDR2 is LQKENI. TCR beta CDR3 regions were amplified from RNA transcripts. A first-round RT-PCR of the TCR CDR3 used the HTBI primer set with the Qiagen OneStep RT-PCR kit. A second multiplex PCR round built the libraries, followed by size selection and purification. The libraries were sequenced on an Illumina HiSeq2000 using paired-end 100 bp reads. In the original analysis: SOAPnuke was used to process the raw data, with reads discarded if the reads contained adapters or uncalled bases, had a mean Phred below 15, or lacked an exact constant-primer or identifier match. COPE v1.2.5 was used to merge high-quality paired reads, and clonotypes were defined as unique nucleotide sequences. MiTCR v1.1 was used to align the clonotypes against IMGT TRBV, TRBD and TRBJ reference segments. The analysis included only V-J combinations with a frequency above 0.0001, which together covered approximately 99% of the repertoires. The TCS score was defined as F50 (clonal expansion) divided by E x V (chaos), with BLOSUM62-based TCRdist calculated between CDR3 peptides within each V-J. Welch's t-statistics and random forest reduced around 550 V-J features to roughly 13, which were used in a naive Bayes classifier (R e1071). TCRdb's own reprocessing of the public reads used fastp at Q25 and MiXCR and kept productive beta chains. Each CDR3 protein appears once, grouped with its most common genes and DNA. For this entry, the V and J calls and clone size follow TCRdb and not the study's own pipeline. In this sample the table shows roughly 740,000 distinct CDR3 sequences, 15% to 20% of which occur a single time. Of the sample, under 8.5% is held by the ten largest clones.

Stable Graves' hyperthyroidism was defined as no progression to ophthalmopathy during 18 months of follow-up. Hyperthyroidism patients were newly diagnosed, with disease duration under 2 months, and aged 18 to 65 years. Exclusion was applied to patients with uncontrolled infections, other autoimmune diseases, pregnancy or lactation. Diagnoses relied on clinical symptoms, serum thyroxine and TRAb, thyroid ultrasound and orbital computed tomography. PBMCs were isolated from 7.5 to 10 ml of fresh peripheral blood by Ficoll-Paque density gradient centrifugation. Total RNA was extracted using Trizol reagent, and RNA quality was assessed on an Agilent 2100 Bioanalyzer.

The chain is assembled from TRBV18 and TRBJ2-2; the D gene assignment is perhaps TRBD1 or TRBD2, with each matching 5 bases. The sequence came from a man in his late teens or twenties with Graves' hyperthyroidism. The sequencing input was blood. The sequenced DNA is TGTGCCAGCTCACCGAAGCGGACAAACACCGGGGAGCTGTTTTTT. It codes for CASSPKRTNTGELFF.